A selection of T cell receptor beta chains follows, all from one sample in a study of cytomegalovirus exposure and HLA in healthy donors. Some clones are missing from TCRdb's copy, which holds only in-frame ones; the method was immunoSEQ multiplex PCR. The sample includes 100,000 to 150,000 clones, more than 8% of them seen just once. Sample: PBMCs. These receptor sequences come from a man in his forties in good health and CMV-seronegative. CDR3s include the opening cysteine and the closing phenylalanine or tryptophan. The order of the fields is clone size, CDR3 length, V gene, D gene, J gene, CDR3 DNA, CDR3 protein. A D gene is named only where the DNA matches it firmly. Clone size appears in some rows only: once, few, many, or a class for an expanded clone.

clone size: once; CDR3 length: 13; V gene: TRBV7-8; D gene: .; J gene: TRBJ2-7; CDR3 DNA: TGTGCCAGCAGCTTGGACAGTTCCTACGAGCAGTACTTC; CDR3 protein: CASSLDSSYEQYF
clone size: .; CDR3 length: 15; V gene: TRBV6-5; D gene: .; J gene: TRBJ1-1; CDR3 DNA: TGTGCCAGCAGTTACCAGCATTGGGGCGGCACTGAAGCTTTCTTT; CDR3 protein: CASSYQHWGGTEAFF
clone size: few; CDR3 length: 18; V gene: TRBV5-1; D gene: TRBD2; J gene: TRBJ2-3; CDR3 DNA: TGCGCCAGCAGCAAGGGACTAGCGGGGGGTACCGGGACAGATACGCAGTATTTT; CDR3 protein: CASSKGLAGGTGTDTQYF
clone size: .; CDR3 length: 13; V gene: TRBV5-4; D gene: .; J gene: TRBJ2-7; CDR3 DNA: TGTGCCAGCAGCTTGCTCGGAGGGAACGAGCAGTACTTC; CDR3 protein: CASSLLGGNEQYF
clone size: .; CDR3 length: 17; V gene: TRBV9; D gene: .; J gene: TRBJ2-2; CDR3 DNA: TGTGCCAGCAGCGTAGCGACAGCACCTCGGAACACCGGGGAGCTGTTTTTT; CDR3 protein: CASSVATAPRNTGELFF
clone size: few; CDR3 length: 14; V gene: TRBV30; D gene: .; J gene: TRBJ2-1; CDR3 DNA: TGTGCCTGGAGTGTTGGGTCCCAAAGGGGTGAGCAGTTCTTC; CDR3 protein: CAWSVGSQRGEQFF
clone size: few; CDR3 length: 14; V gene: TRBV6-4; D gene: .; J gene: TRBJ2-2; CDR3 DNA: TGTGCCAGCAGTGCCCAGGGGTCGACGGGGGAGCTGTTTTTT; CDR3 protein: CASSAQGSTGELFF
clone size: .; CDR3 length: 13; V gene: TRBV5-6; D gene: TRBD1; J gene: TRBJ2-7; CDR3 DNA: TGTGCCAGCAGACTACAGGGGGTCAACGAGCAGTACTTC; CDR3 protein: CASRLQGVNEQYF
clone size: .; CDR3 length: 17; V gene: TRBV4-3; D gene: .; J gene: TRBJ2-7; CDR3 DNA: TGCGCCAGCAGCCAAGAGGGTAACGGGGACACCTACTACGAGCAGTACTTC; CDR3 protein: CASSQEGNGDTYYEQYF
clone size: few; CDR3 length: 16; V gene: TRBV4-1; D gene: TRBD1; J gene: TRBJ1-6; CDR3 DNA: TGCGCCAGCAGCCAAGAGGGACAGGGTTTCAATTCACCCCTCCACTTT; CDR3 protein: CASSQEGQGFNSPLHF
clone size: .; CDR3 length: 15; V gene: TRBV25-1; D gene: TRBD1; J gene: TRBJ1-4; CDR3 DNA: TGTGCCAGCAGTAGACAGGGAAAGGAGGATGAAAAACTGTTTTTT; CDR3 protein: CASSRQGKEDEKLFF
clone size: .; CDR3 length: 10; V gene: TRBV2; D gene: .; J gene: TRBJ2-5; CDR3 DNA: TGTGCCAGCAGTCGTGAGACCCAGTACTTC; CDR3 protein: CASSRETQYF
clone size: few; CDR3 length: 14; V gene: TRBV7-2; D gene: .; J gene: TRBJ1-4; CDR3 DNA: TGTGCCAGCAGCTACAGAGCAACTAATGAAAAACTGTTTTTT; CDR3 protein: CASSYRATNEKLFF
clone size: .; CDR3 length: 11; V gene: TRBV7-3; D gene: .; J gene: TRBJ2-5; CDR3 DNA: TGTGCCAGCAGCTCCGGAGAGACCCAGTACTTC; CDR3 protein: CASSSGETQYF
clone size: .; CDR3 length: 14; V gene: TRBV7-9; D gene: .; J gene: TRBJ2-1; CDR3 DNA: TGTGCCAGCAGCTCCTCACCAGGGGTAACTGAGCAGTTCTTC; CDR3 protein: CASSSSPGVTEQFF
clone size: few; CDR3 length: 14; V gene: TRBV6-1; D gene: TRBD2; J gene: TRBJ2-1; CDR3 DNA: TGTGCCAGCAGCCTTAGCGGGGGGGACAATGAGCAGTTCTTC; CDR3 protein: CASSLSGGDNEQFF
clone size: few; CDR3 length: 12; V gene: TRBV29-1; D gene: TRBD1; J gene: TRBJ1-2; CDR3 DNA: TGCAGCGTGCGGACAGGGGAGGCTGGCTACACCTTC; CDR3 protein: CSVRTGEAGYTF
clone size: .; CDR3 length: 14; V gene: TRBV27; D gene: .; J gene: TRBJ2-1; CDR3 DNA: TGTGCCAGCAGTTCCCGGGATAGCAGGAATGAGCAGTTCTTC; CDR3 protein: CASSSRDSRNEQFF
clone size: few; CDR3 length: 16; V gene: TRBV4-3; D gene: TRBD2; J gene: TRBJ2-3; CDR3 DNA: TGCGCCAGCAGCGGACCTAGCGGGGGGATCACAGATACGCAGTATTTT; CDR3 protein: CASSGPSGGITDTQYF
clone size: few; CDR3 length: 16; V gene: TRBV9; D gene: .; J gene: TRBJ2-5; CDR3 DNA: TGTGCCAGCAGCGTAGGCGGGGACCCCAGGGAGGAGACCCAGTACTTC; CDR3 protein: CASSVGGDPREETQYF
clone size: few; CDR3 length: 17; V gene: TRBV4-1; D gene: .; J gene: TRBJ2-7; CDR3 DNA: TGCGCCAGCAGCCAAGGACCACCGGGACTCGTCTCCTACGAGCAGTACTTC; CDR3 protein: CASSQGPPGLVSYEQYF
clone size: few; CDR3 length: 14; V gene: TRBV7-2; D gene: TRBD1; J gene: TRBJ1-2; CDR3 DNA: TGTGCCAGCAGCACTGGACAGGGGGTCTATGGCTACACCTTC; CDR3 protein: CASSTGQGVYGYTF
clone size: .; CDR3 length: 16; V gene: TRBV15; D gene: .; J gene: TRBJ1-3; CDR3 DNA: TGTGCCACCAGCAGGGGAGGACGGAGCTCTGGAAACACCATATATTTT; CDR3 protein: CATSRGGRSSGNTIYF
clone size: .; CDR3 length: 13; V gene: TRBV19; D gene: TRBD1; J gene: TRBJ1-5; CDR3 DNA: TGTGCCAGCCGGGACAGGACCAATCAGCCCCAGCATTTT; CDR3 protein: CASRDRTNQPQHF
clone size: few; CDR3 length: 13; V gene: TRBV30; D gene: .; J gene: TRBJ1-1; CDR3 DNA: TGTGCCCTCCAGGGGAGGGGGAGCACTGAAGCTTTCTTT; CDR3 protein: CALQGRGSTEAFF
clone size: .; CDR3 length: 13; V gene: TRBV4-1; D gene: .; J gene: TRBJ1-4; CDR3 DNA: TGCGCCACCTCAGGGCTTGCTAATGAAAAACTGTTTTTT; CDR3 protein: CATSGLANEKLFF
clone size: few; CDR3 length: 12; V gene: TRBV7-9; D gene: .; J gene: TRBJ1-2; CDR3 DNA: TGTGCCAGCAGCGAGACAGGCCTAGGCTACACCTTC; CDR3 protein: CASSETGLGYTF
clone size: few; CDR3 length: 14; V gene: TRBV7-9; D gene: .; J gene: TRBJ1-1; CDR3 DNA: TGTGCCAGCATCATCTGGCAACCTAACACTGAAGCTTTCTTT; CDR3 protein: CASIIWQPNTEAFF
clone size: .; CDR3 length: 15; V gene: TRBV28; D gene: TRBD1; J gene: TRBJ1-5; CDR3 DNA: TGTGCCAGCAGTCCCTCGGGACAGGGCAATCAGCCCCAGCATTTT; CDR3 protein: CASSPSGQGNQPQHF
clone size: few; CDR3 length: 14; V gene: TRBV7-8; D gene: .; J gene: TRBJ1-6; CDR3 DNA: TGTGCCAGCAGCTTATGGGGGGGGAATTCACCCCTCCACTTT; CDR3 protein: CASSLWGGNSPLHF
clone size: .; CDR3 length: 13; V gene: TRBV19; D gene: TRBD1; J gene: TRBJ1-1; CDR3 DNA: TGTGCCAGTAGTGGACAGGGGGTAACTGAAGCTTTCTTT; CDR3 protein: CASSGQGVTEAFF
clone size: few; CDR3 length: 14; V gene: TRBV5-1; D gene: .; J gene: TRBJ2-2; CDR3 DNA: TGCGCCACCCAGAACAGGGATAATGGCGGGGAGCTGTTTTTT; CDR3 protein: CATQNRDNGGELFF
clone size: .; CDR3 length: 15; V gene: TRBV9; D gene: .; J gene: TRBJ1-5; CDR3 DNA: TGTGCCAGCAGCGTGTCCGGGAATAGCAATCAGCCCCAGCATTTT; CDR3 protein: CASSVSGNSNQPQHF
clone size: few; CDR3 length: 12; V gene: TRBV7-9; D gene: .; J gene: TRBJ2-1; CDR3 DNA: TGTGCCAGCAGCATCGGACAGAATGAGCAGTTCTTC; CDR3 protein: CASSIGQNEQFF
clone size: .; CDR3 length: 16; V gene: TRBV11-2; D gene: TRBD2; J gene: TRBJ2-7; CDR3 DNA: TGTGCCAGCAGCTATGAAATGGGCGGGGGGGACTACGAGCAGTACTTC; CDR3 protein: CASSYEMGGGDYEQYF
clone size: .; CDR3 length: 14; V gene: TRBV7-6; D gene: .; J gene: TRBJ1-4; CDR3 DNA: TGTGCCAGCAGCCCCGGTAGACAGTCGGAAAAACTGTTTTTT; CDR3 protein: CASSPGRQSEKLFF
clone size: few; CDR3 length: 14; V gene: TRBV5-6; D gene: .; J gene: TRBJ1-3; CDR3 DNA: TGTGCCAGCAGCCCACAGGGATTCGGAAACACCATATATTTT; CDR3 protein: CASSPQGFGNTIYF
clone size: .; CDR3 length: 14; V gene: TRBV29-1; D gene: .; J gene: TRBJ2-3; CDR3 DNA: TGCAGCGTTGCCGGGTTAGTTGTAACAGATACGCAGTATTTT; CDR3 protein: CSVAGLVVTDTQYF
clone size: .; CDR3 length: 15; V gene: TRBV4-2; D gene: .; J gene: TRBJ2-5; CDR3 DNA: TGTGCCAGCAGCCAAGGTCCGGGGGAAGTACAGACCCAGTACTTC; CDR3 protein: CASSQGPGEVQTQYF
clone size: .; CDR3 length: 15; V gene: TRBV28; D gene: .; J gene: TRBJ2-1; CDR3 DNA: TGTGCCAGCAGTTGGGGCGGGGACTCCTACAATGAGCAGTTCTTC; CDR3 protein: CASSWGGDSYNEQFF
clone size: .; CDR3 length: 15; V gene: TRBV27; D gene: .; J gene: TRBJ1-2; CDR3 DNA: TGTGCCAGCAGTTTTATTTCGGGGGGGGCGTGGGGCTACACCTTC; CDR3 protein: CASSFISGGAWGYTF
clone size: few; CDR3 length: 17; V gene: TRBV13; D gene: TRBD1; J gene: TRBJ1-2; CDR3 DNA: TGTGCCAGCAGCTATGGGACAGGGGCAGCTCCTTGGAATGGCTACACCTTC; CDR3 protein: CASSYGTGAAPWNGYTF